A selection of T cell receptor beta chains follows, all from one sample in a study of identical twins. TCRdb analysed the 5' RACE reads with MiXCR anew, one entry per CDR3 protein. The data contain more than 1.5 million distinct CDR3 sequences, around 29% of them seen just once; the ten biggest clones take up approximately 0.25%. The sample comprised cord blood. The origin of the receptors is a newborn girl in good health. Both conserved end residues are part of each CDR3.

J | V | CDR3
TRBJ2-3 | TRBV3-1 | CASSQDRFRSQYF
TRBJ1-1 | TRBV10-3 | CAISDRGRIANTEAFF
TRBJ2-6 | TRBV20-1 | CSARSPSGANVLTF
TRBJ2-1 | TRBV20-1 | CSARLGRERGNEQFF
TRBJ2-3 | TRBV28 | CATHLAGSLQASPSDTQCF
TRBJ2-1 | TRBV28 | CASSYWGTSGYNEQFF
TRBJ2-7 | TRBV7-9 | CASSLGGNPYEQYF
TRBJ2-3 | TRBV10-1 | CARAGGTDTQYF
TRBJ2-1 | TRBV3-1 | CASSHSLAEETQFF
TRBJ1-2 | TRBV29-1 | CSVSASYSYEQYGYTF
TRBJ2-7 | TRBV20-1 | CSATTRGLSYGIYEQYF
TRBJ2-1 | TRBV28 | CASKLTGYYNEQFF
TRBJ2-1 | TRBV4-2 | CASSHLSGGAMETQFF
TRBJ1-5 | TRBV20-1 | CSAKRRGVYQPQHF
TRBJ2-5 | TRBV28 | CASSYPSTSGSVLPKETQYF
TRBJ1-4 | TRBV21-1 | CASSKKQGARTNEKLFF
TRBJ2-4 | TRBV2 | CASSDRGRAKNIQYF
- | TRBV27 | CASRTPGRGKGYEQYF
TRBJ2-7 | TRBV25-1 | CASSECGTSNGKYF
TRBJ2-7 | TRBV20-1 | CSATRTSIIYEQYF
TRBJ1-1 | TRBV6-6 | CASGRWENTEAFF
TRBJ2-3 | TRBV5-4 | CASSQGSGGLDTQYF
TRBJ2-1 | TRBV28 | CATLRDSSYDEQFF
TRBJ1-5 | TRBV4-2 | CASSQDPSGTADNQPQHF
TRBJ1-6 | TRBV5-6 | CASQASNSPPQF
TRBJ2-7 | TRBV7-2 | CASSFIGWGGNDEQYF
TRBJ2-5 | TRBV5-6 | CASSLVGKRETQYF
TRBJ2-1 | TRBV3-1 | CASSQVGQGHSEQFF
TRBJ1-2 | TRBV7-6 | CASSLEGSSFYGYTF
TRBJ1-4 | TRBV3-1 | CASSLKIPAEGPDDEKLFF
TRBJ1-4 | TRBV5-1 | CASSLPSGSNNEKLFF
TRBJ2-3 | TRBV20-1 | CSALPDRGSTDTQYF
TRBJ2-5 | TRBV4-1 | CASSQEGRVQETQYF
TRBJ2-1 | TRBV27 | CASSSVAAFSYNEQFF
TRBJ2-4 | TRBV20-1 | CSVRGWGQDIQYF
TRBJ1-2 | TRBV7-9 | CASSLTGRRNGYTF
TRBJ2-5 | TRBV29-1 | CSVETQGAVRYF
TRBJ2-5 | TRBV29-1 | CSVENNEQYF
TRBJ2-3 | TRBV10-2 | CASSGFSGTSGADTQYF
TRBJ2-3 | TRBV7-2 | CASSYPMSTDTQYF
TRBJ2-1 | TRBV5-8 | CASSFSGTSGGWTQYNEQFF
TRBJ2-7 | TRBV6-5 | CASSGQGPYYEQYF
TRBJ2-2 | TRBV12-3/TRBV12-4 | CASGAWTDNTGELFF
TRBJ2-1 | TRBV25-1 | CASSEWGSGGADSHEQFF
TRBJ2-1 | TRBV5-5 | CATAKEGVRYDNEQFF
TRBJ2-7 | TRBV5-1 | CASSLVQGSYEQYF
TRBJ2-7 | TRBV3-1 | CASSQNAGTVYEQYF
- | TRBV6-6 | CASSYSQGAIREQYF
TRBJ2-3 | TRBV7-9 | CASSLANRGADTQYF